This T cell receptor beta chain came from a study of T cell responses to AZD1222 COVID-19 vaccine. CDR1 is MNHEY, CDR2 SVGAGI, per germline. V lost 10 bases, J lost 4 bases, and 5 bases stayed unmatched. This CDR3 spans 12 amino acids. Findings and limits, study-wide: The sample set comprised mostly white British donors with more females, and clonal diversity was possibly underestimated.

Of note for this clone: The antigen is undetermined.

The protocol was immunoSEQ multiplex PCR, while the TCRdb copy is restricted to in-frame clones and leaves out a portion. The sample consists of under 200,000 clones, 94% of them appearing once. The sample consisted of peripheral blood, taken on day 0 of AZD1222 vaccination. This clonotype was sampled from an adult in good health. The chain carries TRBV6-5 and TRBJ1-2, with 8 nucleotides matching TRBD1. Written as DNA, the CDR3 is TGTGCCACAGGACAGGGAAGCTATGGCTACACCTTC. Amino acid sequence: CATGQGSYGYTF.